Each of the 19 T cell receptor beta chains below was sequenced from the same sample in a study of memory CD4+ T cells and cytomegalovirus serostatus. The sort gate was single viable CD3+CD4+CD8-CD45RO+ cells for memory CD4+ T cells. Sequencing was performed with immunoSEQ multiplex PCR; in TCRdb, only in-frame clones are kept and a portion is missing. The data contain about 92,000 clones, about four fifths of them singletons. Sequencing was performed on memory CD4+ T cells from blood. The receptors were sampled from an adult in good health and CMV-seropositive.

The V gene is TRBV14, the J gene TRBJ2-5; TRBD2 is a possible D gene (6 bases). V was pared by 2 bases and J by 11 bases, with 15 bases between. Per germline, CDR1 SGHDN and CDR2 FVKESK. The CDR3 runs to 13 residues. The CDR3 here is CASSQITQDYQYF. The DNA for the CDR3 is TGTGCCAGCAGCCAAATCACCCAGGACTATCAGTACTTC.

V gene TRBV29-1 combines with J gene TRBJ1-1, with a possible D match to TRBD1 (6 bases). Germline V gives CDR1 SQVTM, CDR2 ANQGSEA. V was pared by 6 bases and J by 3 bases, with 17 bases between. The CDR3 contains 14 residues. The CDR3 reads CSVQGREVYTEAFF. In nucleotides, the CDR3 is TGCAGCGTCCAGGGGCGCGAGGTGTACACTGAAGCTTTCTTT.

This rearrangement joins TRBV6-1 to TRBJ2-6; D unclear. The V and J ends lost 4 bases and 0 bases respectively, with 7 bases between them. Germline V lookup: CDR1 MNHNS, CDR2 SASEGT. This CDR3 has 15 residues. The CDR3 DNA follows: TGTGCCAGCAGTGGTAGTTTCTCTGGGGCCAACGTCCTGACTTTC. Translation gives CASSGSFSGANVLTF.

This chain connects TRBV4-3 to TRBJ2-5; 11 nucleotides match TRBD2. Trimming took 1 base from V and 5 from J; bases not matched to a gene: 3. Per germline, CDR1 LGHNA and CDR2 YSLEER. There are 15 residues in the CDR3. In nucleotides, the CDR3 is TGCGCCAGCAGCCAAGCACTAGCGGGAGACGAGACCCAGTACTTC. Translating it yields CASSQALAGDETQYF.

The V call is TRBV5-1, the J call TRBJ2-7; TRBD1 or TRBD2 may be the D gene (5 bases each). This CDR3 contains 14 residues. Germline lookup yields CDR1 SGHRS and CDR2 YFSETQ. Trimming shortened V by 2 bases and J by 3 bases, and 12 bases separated the two germline ends. This CDR3 is CASSLGETLYEQYF. Written as DNA, the CDR3 is TGCGCCAGCAGCTTAGGGGAGACCCTCTACGAGCAGTACTTC.

The chain links TRBV6-6 to TRBJ2-7; TRBD1 aligns across 9 bases. Germline V lookup: CDR1 MNHNY, CDR2 SVGAGI (reference sequence). The V gene end was trimmed by 5 bases and the J gene end by 9 bases; junction bases not matched to a gene: 14. The CDR3 runs to 15 residues. The CDR3 spells CASSRTPGQGMWQYF. The CDR3 DNA sequence: TGTGCCAGCAGTCGCACTCCGGGACAGGGTATGTGGCAGTACTTC.

The rearrangement uses TRBV18 and TRBJ1-1, with TRBD1 as a possible D gene (6 bases). CDR3 size: 17 residues. The germline V gene encodes CDR1 KGHSH and CDR2 LQKENI. V was clipped by 0 bases and J by 0 bases, with 14 bases between them. CDR3 residues: CASSPPVGGSMNTEAFF. Here the CDR3 DNA reads TGTGCCAGCTCACCACCGGTCGGGGGCTCGATGAACACTGAAGCTTTCTTT.

This clone was detected only once. The chain has TRBV19 and TRBJ2-3; 10 nucleotides line up with TRBD2. The CDR3 has 14 amino acids. The germline gives CDR1 LNHDA, CDR2 SQIVND (reference sequence). Trimming cost V 3 bases and J 11 bases; bases outside gene matches: 8. CDR3 DNA sequence: TGTGCCAGTAGTATCTCGGTAGCGGGAGGAGGGCAGTATTTT. Protein product: CASSISVAGGGQYF.

V is TRBV18 and J is TRBJ2-2, with D unclear. This CDR3 has 15 amino acids. Trimming took off 6 bases at V and 4 bases at J, with 15 bases between the two ends. CDR1 and CDR2 (germline): KGHSH, LQKENI. Here the CDR3 reads CASSGRTEGTGELFF. The DNA of the CDR3 is TGTGCCAGCTCGGGCAGAACCGAAGGCACCGGGGAGCTGTTTTTT.

This clone was picked up a small number of times. The rearrangement joins TRBV5-1 to TRBJ2-1, with D unclear. V lost 1 base and J lost 0, with 8 bases in between. CDR3 length equals 15 residues. Germline CDR1 and CDR2: SGHRS and YFSETQ. The DNA for the CDR3 is TGCGCCAGCAGCTTGACTGCTAGCTCCTACAATGAGCAGTTCTTC. Its translation: CASSLTASSYNEQFF.

This clone has just a few counts. This chain links TRBV10-3 with TRBJ1-1; unclear D gene. This CDR3 is built from 13 residues. Trimming shortened V by 3 bases and J by 1 base, and 6 bases separated the two germline ends. CDR1 and CDR2 (germline): ENHRY, SYGVKD. Here the CDR3 DNA reads TGTGCCATCAGTGATGAGGGGAACACTGAAGCTTTCTTT. This sequence encodes CAISDEGNTEAFF.

The chain joins TRBV11-2 to TRBJ2-7; the match to TRBD2 covers 10 bases. This CDR3 is built from 16 residues. The V and J ends lost 5 bases and 5 bases, in that order; junction bases with no gene match: 12. The germline V gene encodes CDR1 SGHAT and CDR2 FQNNGV. CDR3 amino acids: CASSRLISGRFHEQYF. The CDR3 coding sequence is TGTGCCAGCAGCCGTCTTATTAGCGGGAGGTTTCACGAGCAGTACTTC.

V is TRBV6-1 and J is TRBJ1-1; D possibly corresponds to TRBD1 (6 bases). Germline V lookup: CDR1 MNHNS, CDR2 SASEGT. The CDR3 sequence is 15 residues long. The ends were cut back, 0 bases at V and 1 base at J, with 9 bases in the middle. The CDR3 spells CASSEAKGGNTEAFF. DNA of the CDR3: TGTGCCAGCAGTGAAGCTAAAGGGGGGAACACTGAAGCTTTCTTT.

The V call is TRBV25-1, the J call TRBJ2-7; 7 nucleotides match TRBD1. Germline V gene lookup returns CDR1 MGHDK and CDR2 SYGVNS. The CDR3 has 14 amino acids. V lost 5 bases to trimming and J lost 4 bases; unmatched junction nucleotides: 8. CDR3 coding DNA: TGTGCCAGCAGTCCAGGGGGTACTACGTACGAGCAGTACTTC. Encoded protein: CASSPGGTTYEQYF.

In its sample, this clone was seen a few times. The J gene is TRBJ2-1, the V gene TRBV11-1, with D possibly being TRBD1 or TRBD2 (5 bases each). Germline loops: CDR1 SGHAT, CDR2 FQDESV (reference sequence). Trimming shortened V by 1 base and J by 4 bases, and 14 bases separated the two germline ends. This CDR3 contains 16 residues. CDR3 in amino acids: CASSLVSGTVYNEQFF. The CDR3, as DNA: TGTGCCAGCAGCTTAGTGTCCGGGACGGTTTACAATGAGCAGTTCTTC.

The sample holds a few counts of this clone. The chain employs TRBV13 and TRBJ1-2; a possible D gene is TRBD1 (6 bases). The CDR3 runs 15 residues. Germline V lookup: CDR1 PRHDT, CDR2 FYEKMQ (reference sequence). V shed 5 bases and J shed 5 bases, with 18 bases lying between them. Here the CDR3 DNA reads TGTGCCAGCAGCAGGGAGACAGGCAGCATATATGGCTACACCTTC. As protein: CASSRETGSIYGYTF.

The chain is built from TRBV28 and TRBJ2-7; possibly TRBD1 or TRBD2 for D (5 bases each). V lost 6 bases to trimming and J lost 6 bases, with 12 bases between them. CDR1 MDHEN and CDR2 SYDVKM come from the germline V gene. CDR3 length: 12 amino acids. The CDR3 coding sequence is TGTGCCAGCAGACCCGGGGCACGCGAGCAGTACTTC. Translated: CASRPGAREQYF.

The chain carries TRBV29-1 and TRBJ1-2, with D perhaps matching TRBD1 (5 bases). The CDR3 loop spans 12 amino acids. Looked up from germline, CDR1 is SQVTM and CDR2 is ANQGSEA. V was cut by 4 bases and J by 8 bases, with 14 bases left in between. Here the CDR3 DNA reads TGCAGCGTTGGTGGTCAGGGTGCCGGCTACACCTTC. Translating gives CSVGGQGAGYTF. Together with reference TRBV29-1 and TRBJ1-2, the CDR3 gives the full variable domain: SAVISQKPSRDICQRGTSLTIQCQVDSQVTMMFWYRQQPGQSLTLIATANQGSEATYESGFVIDKFPISRPNLTFSTLTVSNMSPEDSSIYLCSVGGQGAGYTFGSGTRLTVV.

In nucleotides, the CDR3 is TGTGCCAGCAGCTTAGGGGGACCCTGGCAGCCCCAGCATTTT. Protein product: CASSLGGPWQPQHF. This sequence joins TRBV7-9 and TRBJ1-5, with D possibly being TRBD1 (5 bases). CDR1 SEHNR and CDR2 FQNEAQ come from the germline V gene (reference sequence). V was clipped by 1 base and J by 7 bases, with 11 bases between them. The CDR3 runs 14 residues.